Listed here are 32 T cell receptor beta chains from one sample, sequenced in a study of control samples from healthy donors and cancer patients. The assay was immunoSEQ multiplex PCR, and TCRdb's table has in-frame clones only and misses some. The table includes roughly 100,000 clones, approximately 90% detected once. Sequencing was performed on blood. The receptors shown here come from a woman aged 18-29 years in good health.

The chain carries TRBV7-9 and TRBJ2-1, with 9 bases lining up with TRBD2. Germline V gene lookup returns CDR1 SEHNR and CDR2 FQNEAQ (reference sequence). The CDR3 is made up of 16 amino acids. Trimming cost V 5 bases and J 0 bases; bases outside gene matches: 5. This CDR3 reads CASSLSGSHSYNEQFF. As DNA, the CDR3 is TGTGCCAGCAGCCTTAGCGGGAGTCACTCCTACAATGAGCAGTTCTTC.

The chain uses TRBV9 and TRBJ1-2, with D perhaps matching TRBD1 (5 bases). V was pared by 4 bases and J by 6 bases, with 13 bases between. The CDR3 is 13 amino acids. CDR1 is SGDLS and CDR2 is YYNGEE in the germline V gene. Here the CDR3 DNA reads TGTGCCAGCAGCCCCAACGGAGGGGATGGCTACACCTTC. Its protein is CASSPNGGDGYTF.

The chain couples TRBV7-9 to TRBJ2-7; no definite D call. This CDR3 contains 13 residues. CDR1 SEHNR and CDR2 FQNEAQ come from the germline V gene (reference sequence). Deletions cut 2 bases from V and 3 bases from J, with 8 bases between. CDR3 amino acids: CASSLIAYYEQYF. CDR3 in DNA: TGTGCCAGCAGCTTAATCGCGTACTACGAGCAGTACTTC.

The genes are TRBV10-3 and TRBJ1-2, with D perhaps matching TRBD1 (5 bases). Trimming cost V 3 bases and J 4 bases, with 12 bases left between them. CDR3 length equals 14 residues. Germline CDR1 is ENHRY and CDR2 is SYGVKD. The DNA for the CDR3 is TGTGCCATCAGTGAAGGGGCCGACCTCTATGGCTACACCTTC. Translated: CAISEGADLYGYTF.

The genes are TRBV7-6 and TRBJ2-7; no reliable D call. The CDR3 totals 14 residues. Germline CDR1 is SGHVS and CDR2 is FNYEAQ. The ends were cut back, 4 bases at V and 7 bases at J, with 17 bases in the middle. The CDR3 region is CASSSSSAYVEQYF. CDR3 coding DNA: TGTGCCAGCAGCTCCTCCTCCGCCTACGTAGAGCAGTACTTC.

The gene calls are TRBV19 and TRBJ1-2, with TRBD1 as a possible D gene (5 bases). The V gene's germline CDR1 is LNHDA and CDR2 SQIVND (reference sequence). V dropped 2 bases and J dropped 8 bases, with 15 bases sitting between them. CDR3 size: 14 residues. The CDR3 reads CASSIRGGARGYTF. The CDR3 DNA is TGTGCCAGTAGTATAAGGGGAGGGGCGAGAGGCTACACCTTC.

This clone was seen once. The rearrangement uses TRBV6-6 and TRBJ2-3, with TRBD2 identical over 8 bases. Germline CDR1 and CDR2: MNHNY and SVGAGI (reference sequence). This CDR3 spans 16 amino acids. The J segment lost 2 bases and the V segment lost 4 bases, leaving 8 bases of the junction unmatched. CDR3 region: CASSFGVAGITDTQYF. CDR3 in DNA: TGTGCCAGCAGTTTCGGGGTAGCGGGAATCACAGATACGCAGTATTTT.

This clone was detected only a few times. Here the CDR3 reads CASSLEQRYEQYF. The CDR3 DNA reads TGTGCCAGCAGTTTAGAACAGCGCTACGAGCAGTACTTC. This chain links TRBV6-2 or TRBV6-3 with TRBJ2-7; no firm D call. The V end lost 4 bases, the J end lost 3 bases, and 10 bases lay between the germline ends. The CDR3 is made up of 13 amino acids. Germline V gene sequence: CDR1 MNHEY, CDR2 SVGEGT.

The chain joins TRBV7-9 to TRBJ2-4; no definite D call. Germline CDR1 SEHNR, CDR2 FQNEAQ (reference sequence). The CDR3 runs to 14 residues. V lost 5 bases to trimming and J lost 0 bases, with 8 bases between them. In DNA form, the CDR3 reads TGTGCCAGCAGCAAGGTCCTAGCCAAAAACATTCAGTACTTC. Translation: CASSKVLAKNIQYF.

CDR3 region: CASSRDRGLGNQPQHF. For the CDR3, the DNA is TGTGCCAGCAGCCGGGACAGGGGGTTGGGCAATCAGCCCCAGCATTTT. The chain has TRBV5-6 and TRBJ1-5, with 11 bases aligning to TRBD1. The CDR3 loop spans 16 amino acids. CDR1 and CDR2 (germline): SGHDT, YYEEEE. V was pared by 4 bases and J by 2 bases, with 5 bases of the junction left unmatched.

The chain uses TRBV6-2 or TRBV6-3 and TRBJ2-7; 8 bases are a match to TRBD2. CDR3 length: 14 amino acids. The V segment lost 4 bases and the J segment 0 bases; nucleotides outside the gene matches: 2. Germline lookup yields CDR1 MNHEY and CDR2 SVGEGT. CDR3 bases: TGTGCCAGCAGTTTTACTAGCGGCTCCTACGAGCAGTACTTC. This encodes CASSFTSGSYEQYF.

The chain recombines TRBV2 with TRBJ1-1; 9 bases match TRBD1. The CDR3 contains 13 residues. Germline V gives CDR1 SNHLY, CDR2 FYNNEI. Trimming took 4 bases from V and 3 from J; bases not matched to a gene: 0. Here the CDR3 DNA reads TGTGCCAGCAGTGGGGACAGGGACACTGAAGCTTTCTTT. Amino acids: CASSGDRDTEAFF.

This chain connects TRBV28 to TRBJ1-1; no clear D. The CDR3 sequence is 15 residues long. Germline V gives CDR1 MDHEN, CDR2 SYDVKM. Trimming stripped 6 bases from V and 1 base from J, with 15 bases between. DNA of the CDR3: TGTGCCAGCAGGTACCTGGAAGAGGGGAACACTGAAGCTTTCTTT. This sequence encodes CASRYLEEGNTEAFF.

The chain is built from TRBV6-1 and TRBJ2-1; D assignment may be TRBD1 or TRBD2 (5 bases each). CDR1 and CDR2 (germline): MNHNS, SASEGT. The CDR3 totals 14 residues. The V gene lost 3 bases and the J gene lost 4 bases, with 10 bases spanning the gap. CDR3 DNA: TGTGCCAGCAGTGACGGGACGCATTACAATGAGCAGTTCTTC. Amino acid sequence: CASSDGTHYNEQFF.

The genes are TRBV6-4 and TRBJ2-7; possible D gene TRBD1, 6 bases. Germline V gene data show CDR1 as MRHNA and CDR2 as SNTAGT. The CDR3 has 14 residues. V shed 6 bases and J shed 0 bases, with 12 bases lying between them. CDR3 in DNA: TGTGCCAGCAGCGACAGGTTCCCCTCCTACGAGCAGTACTTC. Protein: CASSDRFPSYEQYF.

The genes are TRBV27 and TRBJ2-7; D is uncertain. Trimming took 3 bases from V and 3 from J, leaving 12 bases between them. CDR3 length: 14 amino acids. Germline CDR1 MNHEY, CDR2 SMNVEV (reference sequence). This chain's CDR3 is CASSFARLGYEQYF. The CDR3 DNA follows: TGTGCCAGCAGTTTCGCCCGACTGGGCTACGAGCAGTACTTC.

The chain joins TRBV24-1 to TRBJ2-3, with 14 nucleotides matching TRBD2. CDR1 and CDR2 (germline): KGHDR, SFDVKD. After removal of 7 bases from V and 5 bases from J, the junction contained 1 base not matched to a gene. This CDR3 comprises 14 residues. The CDR3 spells CATRTSGGVDTQYF. The DNA for the CDR3 is TGTGCCACCAGGACTAGCGGGGGGGTAGATACGCAGTATTTT.

This rearrangement joins TRBV30 to TRBJ1-2; no clear D gene. V dropped 3 bases and J dropped 4 bases, with 18 bases sitting between them. Germline V gene sequence: CDR1 GTSNPN, CDR2 SVGIG (reference sequence). This CDR3 has 15 amino acids. CDR3 DNA sequence: TGTGCCTGGAGCATGACGGATGCCTGGGTCTATGGCTACACCTTC. It translates to CAWSMTDAWVYGYTF. The full variable domain, rest sourced from reference TRBV30 and TRBJ1-2, is SQTIHQWPATLVQPVGSPLSLECTVEGTSNPNLYWYRQAAGRGLQLLFYSVGIGQISSEVPQNLSASRPQDRQFILSSKKLLLSDSGFYLCAWSMTDAWVYGYTFGSGTRLTVV.

This clone was counted once. The chain uses TRBV12-5 and TRBJ1-3, with 7 bases aligning to TRBD1. After removal of 6 bases from V and 0 bases from J, the junction contained 8 bases not matched to a gene. Germline V gene data show CDR1 as LGHNT and CDR2 as FRNRAP. The CDR3 has 16 amino acids. This CDR3 is CASGLGDRASGNTIYF. The CDR3, as DNA: TGTGCTAGTGGCCTCGGCGACAGGGCCTCTGGAAACACCATATATTTT. Filled out from reference TRBV12-5 and TRBJ1-3, the complete variable domain reads DARVTQTPRHKVTEMGQEVTMRCQPILGHNTVFWYRQTMMQGLELLAYFRNRAPLDDSGMPKDRFSAEMPDATLATLKIQPSEPRDSAVYFCASGLGDRASGNTIYFGEGSWLTVV.

The genes are TRBV27 and TRBJ2-3; D may be TRBD1 or TRBD2 (5 bases each). The V end lost 10 bases, the J end lost 3 bases, and 20 bases lay between the germline ends. Germline CDR1 is MNHEY and CDR2 is SMNVEV (reference sequence). This CDR3 is built from 15 residues. CDR3 amino acids: CATRGWGAGTDTQYF. For the CDR3, the DNA is TGTGCCACCAGAGGGTGGGGCGCCGGAACAGATACGCAGTATTTT.

About this clone itself: Other DNA variants within this sample encode the same CDR3. This chain links TRBV24-1 with TRBJ2-1, with TRBD2 identical over 14 bases. The CDR3 is made up of 16 amino acids. After removal of 3 bases from V and 4 bases from J, the junction contained 1 base not matched to a gene. CDR1 is KGHDR and CDR2 is SFDVKD in the germline V gene. CDR3: CATSDGTSGSYNEQFF. CDR3 in DNA: TGTGCCACCAGTGATGGGACTAGCGGGAGTTACAATGAGCAGTTCTTC.

This clone showed up just once. The J gene is TRBJ1-3, the V gene TRBV2; a weak D match, TRBD1 (5 bases). CDR1 and CDR2 from the germline V gene are SNHLY and FYNNEI. The CDR3 is 15 residues long. Trimming removed 6 bases from V and 0 bases from J, with 12 bases in between. In DNA, the CDR3 is TGTGCCAGCAGCCAGGGACGTCTCTCTGGAAACACCATATATTTT. Its translation: CASSQGRLSGNTIYF. The entire variable domain, with the rest obtained from reference TRBV2 and TRBJ1-3, is as follows: EPEVTQTPSHQVTQMGQEVILRCVPISNHLYFYWYRQILGQKVEFLVSFYNNEISEKSEIFDDQFSVERPDGSNFTLKIRSTKLEDSAMYFCASSQGRLSGNTIYFGEGSWLTVV.

The chain has TRBV5-1 and TRBJ1-1; TRBD1 is a possible D gene (5 bases). The V and J ends lost 2 bases and 1 base respectively, with 9 bases between them. Germline V lookup: CDR1 SGHRS, CDR2 YFSETQ. CDR3 length equals 14 residues. The CDR3 bases are TGCGCCAGCAGCTTCCGAGGGGAGAACACTGAAGCTTTCTTT. This gives the protein CASSFRGENTEAFF.

The gene calls are TRBV6-2 or TRBV6-3 and TRBJ1-3, with D unresolved. The CDR3 length is 16 residues. The germline CDR1 and CDR2 sequences are MNHEY and SVGEGT. Trimming took off 5 bases at V and 6 bases at J, with 20 bases between the two ends. The CDR3 nucleotides are TGTGCCAGCAGTAACCTCCGGGCCCGACTCAAAAACACCATATATTTT. It encodes CASSNLRARLKNTIYF.

The chain joins TRBV10-2 to TRBJ2-7; D might be TRBD2 (6 bases). With 7 bases removed from V and 7 bases from J, the gap between germline ends came to 26 bases. This CDR3 has 16 residues. Per germline, CDR1 WSHSY and CDR2 SAAADI. This CDR3 is CASTRFGAGSYGEQYF. The CDR3 DNA reads as TGCGCCAGCACTAGGTTTGGTGCGGGGTCCTACGGGGAGCAGTACTTC.

The J gene is TRBJ1-4, the V gene TRBV11-2; D not resolved. Germline lookup yields CDR1 SGHAT and CDR2 FQNNGV. The germline V and J ends were trimmed by 5 bases and 8 bases, with 15 bases remaining between them. This CDR3 has 14 residues. The chain's CDR3 is CASSPTGRGEKLFF. CDR3 DNA: TGTGCCAGCAGCCCGACTGGGCGAGGGGAAAAACTGTTTTTT.

V gene TRBV5-6 combines with J gene TRBJ2-5; D unclear. The germline CDR1 and CDR2 sequences are SGHDT and YYEEEE. The CDR3 is 12 amino acids. V gave up 4 bases and J gave up 1 base, with 5 bases separating them. The CDR3: CASSTSQETQYF. The CDR3 nucleotides are TGTGCCAGCAGCACAAGCCAAGAGACCCAGTACTTC.

Regarding this clone: The junction and the germline gene differ at one end; a read error may be behind it. This chain connects TRBV3-1 (or the pseudogene TRBV3-2) to TRBJ1-3; 7 bases are shared with TRBD1. CDR3 length: 15 residues. Germline CDR1 and CDR2: LGHDT and YNNKEL (reference sequence). CDR3 sequence (DNA): TGTGCCAGCAGCCAAGAACAGGGGTCTGGAAACATCATATATTTT. It is translated as CASSQEQGSGNIIYF.

The CDR3, as DNA: TGTGCCAGCAGCTTGCTAGCGGGAGCTAGCGAGCAGTTCTTC. Encoded protein: CASSLLAGASEQFF. The chain employs TRBV7-2 and TRBJ2-1; TRBD2 agrees at 10 bases. Germline V lookup: CDR1 SGHTA, CDR2 FQGNSA. This CDR3 spans 14 amino acids. Trimming removed 3 bases from V and 10 bases from J; junction bases left unmatched: 6.

This clone was observed a single time. The V call is TRBV24-1, the J call TRBJ2-7; TRBD2 matches at 13 bases. The CDR3 runs to 17 residues. Trimming took 4 bases from V and 0 from J; bases not matched to a gene: 5. Germline CDR1 reads KGHDR; CDR2 reads SFDVKD. The CDR3 loop reads CATSDGTSGTYSYEQYF. For the CDR3, the DNA is TGTGCCACCAGTGACGGGACTAGCGGGACCTACTCCTACGAGCAGTACTTC.

This clone was detected only a few times. The chain couples TRBV3-1 (or the pseudogene TRBV3-2) to TRBJ2-5; 12 bases match TRBD2. The CDR3 runs 16 residues. The germline gives CDR1 LGHDT, CDR2 YNNKEL (reference sequence). With 4 bases clipped from V and 4 bases from J, the junction kept 7 bases outside the gene matches. CDR3 sequence reads: CASSPGLAGFRETQYF. CDR3 bases: TGTGCCAGCAGCCCCGGACTAGCGGGATTCCGAGAGACCCAGTACTTC.

This chain links TRBV19 with TRBJ1-5; tentatively, D is TRBD1 (5 bases). Germline CDR1 LNHDA, CDR2 SQIVND (reference sequence). The CDR3 has 17 amino acids. Between the trimmed V and J ends, which lost 9 bases and 1 base, there was a span of 22 bases. The CDR3 here is CASTQTGTGESNQPQHF. CDR3 nucleotide sequence: TGTGCCAGCACCCAAACGGGGACGGGGGAAAGCAATCAGCCCCAGCATTTT.